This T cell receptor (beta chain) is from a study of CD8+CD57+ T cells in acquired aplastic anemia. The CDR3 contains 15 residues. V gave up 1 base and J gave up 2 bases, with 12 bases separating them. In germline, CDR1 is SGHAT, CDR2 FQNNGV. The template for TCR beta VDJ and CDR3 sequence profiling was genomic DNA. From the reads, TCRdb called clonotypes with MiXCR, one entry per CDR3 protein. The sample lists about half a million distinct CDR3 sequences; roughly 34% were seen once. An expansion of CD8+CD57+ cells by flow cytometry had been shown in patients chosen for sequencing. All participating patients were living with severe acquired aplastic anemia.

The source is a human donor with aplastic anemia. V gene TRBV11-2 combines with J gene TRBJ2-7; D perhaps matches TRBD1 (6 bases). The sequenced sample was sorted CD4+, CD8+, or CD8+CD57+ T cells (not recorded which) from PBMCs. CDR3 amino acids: CASSLGLDSAYEQYF. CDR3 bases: TGTGCCAGCAGCTTAGGCCTGGACAGTGCCTACGAGCAGTACTTC.